This T cell receptor (beta chain) is drawn from a study of control samples from healthy donors and cancer patients. Data came from immunoSEQ multiplex PCR; TCRdb stores just in-frame clones and leaves some out. The data contain 68,000 or so clones, more than 80% of them seen just once; the ten biggest clones take up 15% to 19%. Germline V gives CDR1 MRHNA, CDR2 SNTAGT. The CDR3 totals 19 residues. V lost 0 bases to trimming and J lost 1 base; unmatched junction nucleotides: 14. Sequencing was done on a sample of blood. The receptor comes from a man aged 60 to 75 in good health. V usage is TRBV6-4 and J usage is TRBJ1-1; 7 positions match TRBD1. The CDR3, as DNA: TGTGCCAGCAGTGACTCGAAGACCCGCGAAAGACAGGGGAACACTGAAGCTTTCTTT. Translation gives CASSDSKTRERQGNTEAFF.